This T cell receptor beta chain originates from a study of T cell responses to AZD1222 COVID-19 vaccine. Looking at the study overall: Pooled samples include second doses given at about 4 or 12 weeks.

This clone was counted only a few times. The repertoire was sequenced with immunoSEQ multiplex PCR; TCRdb's copy has only in-frame clones and lacks some. The table has about 170,000 clones, roughly nine tenths seen once. The sequenced sample was peripheral blood, obtained on day 0 of AZD1222 vaccination. The receptor comes from an adult in good health.

CDR3 DNA: TGTGCCAGCAGCCCAGGACAGGGGCGCTTCCTCTTGTCCGGGGAGCTGTTTTTT. It encodes CASSPGQGRFLLSGELFF. The chain joins TRBV7-2 to TRBJ2-2, with 9 bases fitting TRBD1. CDR1 and CDR2 from the germline V gene are SGHTA and FQGNSA. Trimming cost V 5 bases and J 6 bases; bases outside gene matches: 16. CDR3 length: 18 amino acids.